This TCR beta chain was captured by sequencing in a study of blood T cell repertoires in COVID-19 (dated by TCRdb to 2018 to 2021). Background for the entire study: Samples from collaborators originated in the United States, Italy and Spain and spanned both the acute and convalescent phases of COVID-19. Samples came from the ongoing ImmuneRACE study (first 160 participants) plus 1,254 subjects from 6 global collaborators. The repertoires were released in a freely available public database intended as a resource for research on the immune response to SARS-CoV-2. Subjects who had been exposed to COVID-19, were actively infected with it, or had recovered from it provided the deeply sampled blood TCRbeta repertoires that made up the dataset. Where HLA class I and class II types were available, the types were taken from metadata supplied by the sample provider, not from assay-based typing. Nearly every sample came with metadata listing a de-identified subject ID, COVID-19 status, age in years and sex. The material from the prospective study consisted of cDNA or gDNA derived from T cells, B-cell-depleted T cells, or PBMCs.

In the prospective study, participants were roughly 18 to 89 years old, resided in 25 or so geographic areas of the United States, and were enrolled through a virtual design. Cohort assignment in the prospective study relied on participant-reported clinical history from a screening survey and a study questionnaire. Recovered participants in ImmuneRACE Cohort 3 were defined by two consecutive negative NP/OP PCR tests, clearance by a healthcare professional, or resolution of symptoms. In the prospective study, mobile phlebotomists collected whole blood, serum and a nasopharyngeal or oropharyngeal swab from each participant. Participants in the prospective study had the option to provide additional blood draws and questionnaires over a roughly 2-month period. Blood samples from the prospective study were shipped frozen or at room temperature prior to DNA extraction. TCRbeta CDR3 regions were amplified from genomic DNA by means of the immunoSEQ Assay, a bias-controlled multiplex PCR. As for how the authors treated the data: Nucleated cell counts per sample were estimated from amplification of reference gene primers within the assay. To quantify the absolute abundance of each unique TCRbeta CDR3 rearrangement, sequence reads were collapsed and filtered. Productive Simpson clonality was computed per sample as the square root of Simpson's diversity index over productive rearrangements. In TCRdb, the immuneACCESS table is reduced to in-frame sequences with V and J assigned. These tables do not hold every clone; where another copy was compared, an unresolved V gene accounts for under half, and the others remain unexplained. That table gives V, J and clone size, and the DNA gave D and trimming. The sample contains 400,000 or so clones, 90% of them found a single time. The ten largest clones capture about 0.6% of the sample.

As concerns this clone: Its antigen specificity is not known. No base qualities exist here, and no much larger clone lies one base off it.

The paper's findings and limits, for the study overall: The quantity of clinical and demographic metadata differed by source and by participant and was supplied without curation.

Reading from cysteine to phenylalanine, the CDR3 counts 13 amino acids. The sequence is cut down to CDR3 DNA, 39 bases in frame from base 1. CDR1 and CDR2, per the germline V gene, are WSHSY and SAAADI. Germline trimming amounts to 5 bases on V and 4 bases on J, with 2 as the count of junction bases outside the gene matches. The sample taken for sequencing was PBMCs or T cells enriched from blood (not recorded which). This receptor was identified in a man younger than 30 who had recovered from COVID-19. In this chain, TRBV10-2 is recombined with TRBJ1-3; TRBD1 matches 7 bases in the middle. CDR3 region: CASSPGQGNTIYF. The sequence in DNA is TGCGCCAGCAGTCCGGGACAGGGAAACACCATATATTTT.